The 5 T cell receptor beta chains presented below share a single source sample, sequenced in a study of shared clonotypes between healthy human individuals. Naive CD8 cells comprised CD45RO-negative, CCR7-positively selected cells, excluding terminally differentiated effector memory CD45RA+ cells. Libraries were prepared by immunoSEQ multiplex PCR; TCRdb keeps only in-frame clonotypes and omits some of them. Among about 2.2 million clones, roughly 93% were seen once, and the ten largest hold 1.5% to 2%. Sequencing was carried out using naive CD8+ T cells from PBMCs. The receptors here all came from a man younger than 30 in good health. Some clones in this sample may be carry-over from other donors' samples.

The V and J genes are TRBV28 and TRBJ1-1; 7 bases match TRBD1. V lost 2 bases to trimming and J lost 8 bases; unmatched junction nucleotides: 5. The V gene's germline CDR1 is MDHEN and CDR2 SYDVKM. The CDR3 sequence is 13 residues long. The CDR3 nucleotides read TGTGCCAGCAGTTTAGCAGGGGGGTGGGAAGCTTTCTTT. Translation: CASSLAGGWEAFF.

CDR3 in amino acids: CASSTGTGPLYGYTF. The CDR3 coding sequence is TGTGCCAGCAGTACCGGGACAGGTCCCCTCTATGGCTACACCTTC. The chain uses TRBV7-9 and TRBJ1-2; 8 bases are shared with TRBD1. There are 15 residues in the CDR3. V dropped 6 bases and J dropped 4; count of bases not matched to a gene: 10. In germline, CDR1 is SEHNR, CDR2 FQNEAQ (reference sequence).

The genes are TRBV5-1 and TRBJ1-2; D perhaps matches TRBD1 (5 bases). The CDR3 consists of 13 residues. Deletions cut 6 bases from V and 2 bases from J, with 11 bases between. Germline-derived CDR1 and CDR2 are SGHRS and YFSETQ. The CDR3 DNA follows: TGCGCCAGCACCTGGGGGGTAAACTATGGCTACACCTTC. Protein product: CASTWGVNYGYTF.

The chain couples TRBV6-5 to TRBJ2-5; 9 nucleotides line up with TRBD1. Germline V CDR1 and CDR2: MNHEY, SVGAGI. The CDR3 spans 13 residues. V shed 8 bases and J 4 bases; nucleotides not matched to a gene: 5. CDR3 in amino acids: CASGDRVLETQYF. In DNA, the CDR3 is TGTGCCAGCGGGGACAGGGTACTAGAGACCCAGTACTTC.

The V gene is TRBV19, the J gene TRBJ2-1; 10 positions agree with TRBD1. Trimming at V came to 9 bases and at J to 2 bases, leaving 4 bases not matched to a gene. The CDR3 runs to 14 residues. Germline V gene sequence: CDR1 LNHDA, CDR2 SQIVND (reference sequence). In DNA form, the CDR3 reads TGTGCCAGCTCCGGGACAGGGGCCTACAATGAGCAGTTCTTC. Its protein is CASSGTGAYNEQFF.